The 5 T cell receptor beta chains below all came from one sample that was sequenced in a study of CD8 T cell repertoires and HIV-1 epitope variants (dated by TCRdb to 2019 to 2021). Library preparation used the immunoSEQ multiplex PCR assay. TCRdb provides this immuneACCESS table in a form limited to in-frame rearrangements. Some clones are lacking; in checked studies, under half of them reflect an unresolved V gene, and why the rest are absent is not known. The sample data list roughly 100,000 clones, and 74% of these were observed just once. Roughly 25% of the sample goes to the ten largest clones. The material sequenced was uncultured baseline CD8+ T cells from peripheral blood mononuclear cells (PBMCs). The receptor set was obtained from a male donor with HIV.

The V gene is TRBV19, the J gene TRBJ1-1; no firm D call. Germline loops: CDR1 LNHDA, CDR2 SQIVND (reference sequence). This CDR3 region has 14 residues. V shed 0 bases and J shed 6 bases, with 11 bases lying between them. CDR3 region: CASSIDLDGAEAFF. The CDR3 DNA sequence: TGTGCCAGTAGTATAGACCTAGACGGAGCTGAAGCTTTCTTT. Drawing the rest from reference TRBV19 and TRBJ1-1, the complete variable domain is DGGITQSPKYLFRKEGQNVTLSCEQNLNHDAMYWYRQDPGQGLRLIYYSQIVNDFQKGDIAEGYSVSREKKESFPLTVTSAQKNPTAFYLCASSIDLDGAEAFFGQGTRLTVV.

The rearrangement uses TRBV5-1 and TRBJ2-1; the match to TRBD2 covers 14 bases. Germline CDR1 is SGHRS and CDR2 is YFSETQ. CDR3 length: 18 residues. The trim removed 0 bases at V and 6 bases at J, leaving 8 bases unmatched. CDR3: CASSLGLAGGARTNEQFF. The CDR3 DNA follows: TGCGCCAGCAGCTTGGGACTAGCGGGAGGGGCGAGGACCAATGAGCAGTTCTTC.

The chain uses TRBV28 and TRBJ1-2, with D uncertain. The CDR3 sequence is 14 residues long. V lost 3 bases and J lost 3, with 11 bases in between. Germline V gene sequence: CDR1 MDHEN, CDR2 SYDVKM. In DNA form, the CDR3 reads TGTGCCAGCAGTTTTTCGGACCTGGACTATGGCTACACCTTC. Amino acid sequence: CASSFSDLDYGYTF.

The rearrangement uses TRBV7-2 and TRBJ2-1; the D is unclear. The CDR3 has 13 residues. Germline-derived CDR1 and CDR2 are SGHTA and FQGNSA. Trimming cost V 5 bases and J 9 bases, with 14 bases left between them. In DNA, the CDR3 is TGTGCCAGCAGCGCCTTCTCTTCCGGTGAGCAGTTCTTC. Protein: CASSAFSSGEQFF.

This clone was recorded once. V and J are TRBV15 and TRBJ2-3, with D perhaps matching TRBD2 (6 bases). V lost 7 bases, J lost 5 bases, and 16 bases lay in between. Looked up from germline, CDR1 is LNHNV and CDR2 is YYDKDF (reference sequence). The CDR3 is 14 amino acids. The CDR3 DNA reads TGTGCCACCAAAGCGGCCCTGGGAGGAGATACGCAGTATTTT. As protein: CATKAALGGDTQYF. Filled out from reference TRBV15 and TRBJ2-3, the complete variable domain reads DAMVIQNPRYQVTQFGKPVTLSCSQTLNHNVMYWYQQKSSQAPKLLFHYYDKDFNNEADTPDNFQSRRPNTSFCFLDIRSPGLGDTAMYLCATKAALGGDTQYFGPGTRLTVL.